A selection of T cell receptor beta chains follows, all from one sample in a study of T cell repertoires in cytomegalovirus infection. TCRdb re-analysed the reads in MiXCR, keeping a single row per CDR3 protein. The sample holds approximately 100,000 distinct CDR3 sequences, under 25% seen once. The sequenced sample consisted of CD8+ T cells from PBMCs. These receptors all stem from a human donor in good health (CMV status not recorded). Some clones in this sample may be carry-over from other donors' samples. The CDR3 runs from the conserved cysteine through the conserved F or W. D genes are given only for firm matches. Only part of the rows carry a size: once, few, many, or a class if the clone is expanded.

TRBJ2-3 | few | TRBV13 | TRBD2 | TGTGCCAGCACCCAGCGGGGTCTAGCGGGGAGCACAGATACGCAGTATTTT | CASTQRGLAGSTDTQYF
TRBJ2-5 | many | TRBV7-6 | TRBD1 | TGTGCCAGCAGCACGTGGTCCGGGACAGGGGAGAAGGACCAAGAGACCCAGTACTTC | CASSTWSGTGEKDQETQYF
TRBJ1-6 | NA | TRBV29-1 | NA | TGCAGCGTTGCCGGGACGGGTAGCTCACCCCTCCACTTT | CSVAGTGSSPLHF
TRBJ1-4 | NA | TRBV7-6 | TRBD1 | TGTGCCAGCAGCACGGGACAGGGCGGAGAAAAACTGTTTTTT | CASSTGQGGEKLFF
TRBJ2-7 | NA | TRBV7-8 | TRBD2 | TGTGCCAGCAGCCCTAGGGGACTAGCGGGAGGAGATTTTACCTACGAGCAGTACTTC | CASSPRGLAGGDFTYEQYF
TRBJ2-7 | many | TRBV7-9 | TRBD1 | TGTGCCAGCAGCCCTGACAGGGCGTGGGAGCAGTACTTC | CASSPDRAWEQYF
TRBJ2-7 | NA | TRBV20-1 | NA | TGCAGTGCTAGAGACCCGGGACACTCCTACGAGCAGTACTTC | CSARDPGHSYEQYF
TRBJ1-1 | many | TRBV7-8 | NA | TGTGCCAGCAGCTCTAGGGACGGGGTTCGGACTGAAGCTTTCTTT | CASSSRDGVRTEAFF
TRBJ2-5 | many | TRBV7-6 | NA | TGTGCCAGCAGCCGTCAAGAGACCCAGTACTTC | CASSRQETQYF
TRBJ2-1 | many | TRBV6-5 | TRBD2 | TGTGCCAGCAGTTACTCTGGGACTAGTATCTACAATGAGCAGTTCTTC | CASSYSGTSIYNEQFF
TRBJ1-1 | few | TRBV6-2/TRBV6-3 | TRBD1 | TGTGCCAGCAGTTACGACCGGGACAGTACGTCTTGGCTCAGTCGGGGCACTGAAGCTTTCTTT | CASSYDRDSTSWLSRGTEAFF
TRBJ2-1 | many | TRBV12-3/TRBV12-4 | TRBD2 | TGTGCCAGCAGCCGACCGACTAGCGGATACAATGAGCAGTTCTTC | CASSRPTSGYNEQFF
TRBJ2-1 | many | TRBV7-6 | TRBD1 | TGTGCCAGCAGCCTAGGGCGGGCTCCCGGGACAGGGACCTACAATGAGCAGTTCTTC | CASSLGRAPGTGTYNEQFF
TRBJ2-1 | many | TRBV6-2/TRBV6-3 | NA | TGTGCCAGCAGTTACTCCTTACAGAGAGGTAACAATGAGCAGTTCTTC | CASSYSLQRGNNEQFF
TRBJ2-7 | NA | TRBV11-2 | TRBD1 | TGTGCCAGCAGCATAGACAGGGACCGATCCTACGAGCAGTACTTC | CASSIDRDRSYEQYF
TRBJ1-1 | few | TRBV28 | NA | TGTGCCAGCAGTTGGGAGAACACTGAAGCTTTCTTT | CASSWENTEAFF
TRBJ2-5 | NA | TRBV5-1 | NA | TGCGCCAGCAGCCCGGTGGGTCTGGAGCGAGAGACCCAGTACTTC | CASSPVGLERETQYF
TRBJ2-7 | few | TRBV20-1 | TRBD2 | TGCAGTGCTAGGGCTAGCGGGGGGGGGGAGCAGTACTTC | CSARASGGGEQYF
TRBJ2-1 | NA | TRBV29-1 | NA | TGCAGCGGAACGGGGGCGATTGAGCAGTTCTTC | CSGTGAIEQFF
TRBJ2-2 | NA | TRBV29-1 | TRBD1 | TGCAGCGTTCCGTCGAGACAGGGTTTTACCGGGGAGCTGTTTTTT | CSVPSRQGFTGELFF
TRBJ2-7 | NA | TRBV20-1 | TRBD1 | TGCAGTGCTAGTCCCGGGACAGGGCGAAACGAGCAGTACTTC | CSASPGTGRNEQYF
TRBJ1-1 | NA | TRBV6-2/TRBV6-3 | NA | TGTGCCAGCAGCCCTTCGGGGACTGAAGCTTTCTTT | CASSPSGTEAFF
TRBJ2-7 | many | TRBV6-2/TRBV6-3 | NA | TGTGCCAGCAGAGAGGAGGGATTCCACGAGCAGTACTTC | CASREEGFHEQYF
TRBJ2-7 | NA | TRBV7-9 | TRBD1 | TGTGCCATCAACGCTGACAGGGGCTACGAGCAGTACTTC | CAINADRGYEQYF
TRBJ2-7 | NA | TRBV7-9 | NA | TGTGCCAGCAGCCGAGGGGGTACCTACGAGCAGTACTTC | CASSRGGTYEQYF
TRBJ2-7 | many | TRBV6-1 | NA | TGTGCCAGCAGAAAGAGAACTTCTAGCTCCTACGAGCAGTACTTC | CASRKRTSSSYEQYF
TRBJ2-1 | few | TRBV12-3/TRBV12-4 | TRBD2 | TGTGCCAGCCTCAACCCGGGGGGGAACAATGAGCAGTTCTTC | CASLNPGGNNEQFF
TRBJ2-5 | few | TRBV28 | NA | TGTGCCAGCAGTTTATGGGGGGCTGGAGAGACCCAGTACTTC | CASSLWGAGETQYF
TRBJ2-7 | NA | TRBV29-1 | NA | TGCAGCGTTGAATCACCGGGGGTCCGGAGCGAGCAGTACTTC | CSVESPGVRSEQYF
TRBJ1-1 | few | TRBV14 | NA | TGTGCCAGCAGCCTCGTCGGAGGGGGAGCTGAAGCTTTCTTT | CASSLVGGGAEAFF
TRBJ1-5 | many | TRBV7-6 | NA | TGTGCCAGCAGCTACGGGAGCCCAGTTAGCAATCAGCCCCAGCATTTT | CASSYGSPVSNQPQHF
TRBJ2-7 | many | TRBV5-1 | TRBD2 | TGCGCCAGCAGCTTTCTAGCGGCCGCCTCCCAAGAGCAGTACTTC | CASSFLAAASQEQYF
TRBJ1-4 | NA | TRBV6-5 | NA | TGTGCCAGCAGTTACGTACAAGGCGAAAAACTGTTTTTT | CASSYVQGEKLFF
TRBJ2-7 | many | TRBV11-2 | TRBD1 | TGTGCCAGCAGCTTAGGGACAGGGGGCTACGAGCAGTACTTC | CASSLGTGGYEQYF
TRBJ1-1 | few | TRBV4-3 | NA | TGCGCCAGCAGCCAAGATTCGCACAGGGCCCCTGAAGCTTTCTTT | CASSQDSHRAPEAFF
TRBJ1-3 | NA | TRBV6-1 | NA | TGTGCCAGCAGTGCCACGCCTGGAAACACCATATATTTT | CASSATPGNTIYF
TRBJ1-2 | many | TRBV12-3/TRBV12-4 | NA | TGTGCCAGCACCCATGGACGGAGAACTAACTATGGCTACACCTTC | CASTHGRRTNYGYTF
TRBJ2-2 | few | TRBV20-1 | NA | TGCAGTGCTAGAGATGAAGGTGGAGGGACCGGGGAGCTGTTTTTT | CSARDEGGGTGELFF
TRBJ1-5 | NA | TRBV28 | NA | TGTGCCAGCAGCCAATATAGATCGGGAGATCAGCCCCAGCATTTT | CASSQYRSGDQPQHF
TRBJ1-2 | NA | TRBV5-5 | NA | TGTGCCAGCAGCTTGTTTGTCGAAGGGGATGGCTACACCTTC | CASSLFVEGDGYTF
TRBJ2-1 | NA | TRBV4-1 | NA | TGCGCCAGCAGCCGGGAGGGACAGTATTACAATGAGCAGTTCTTC | CASSREGQYYNEQFF